This T cell receptor (beta chain) was obtained from a study of T cell clonotyping in hematopoietic cell transplantation. General observations from the study: Graft donor and pretransplant recipient Inverse Simpson Index values predicted broader posttransplant TCR diversity.

The CDR3 has 14 residues. CDR1 and CDR2 (germline): MNHNS, SASEGT. Repertoires were generated with immunoSEQ multiplex PCR, while TCRdb's copy carries only in-frame clones and drops some. The data hold 8,000 to 8,500 clones, with roughly 91% observed a single time. Details on this clone: Its matching antigen is unknown. The junction differs from germline at one of its ends, possibly a read error.

The chain carries TRBV6-1 and TRBJ1-1, with 7 bases that match TRBD1. The TCR was taken from a male patient aged 55 to 69 who had an allogeneic stem cell transplant from a related donor, so the T cells may come from the graft donor. Some clones in this sample may be carry-over from other donors' samples. The sequences come from peripheral blood mononuclear cells, collected at the time of graft-versus-host disease after allogeneic stem cell transplant. The CDR3 is CASREGTEGTEAFF. The CDR3 bases are TGTGCCAGCAGAGAAGGGACAGAAGGCACTGAAGCTTTCTTT.